One T cell receptor (beta chain) is described in this entry. Its antigen is unidentified. The sample is drawn from a study of CD4 T cells in relation to SARS-CoV-2 and coronaviruses. Sequenced by immunoSEQ multiplex PCR; TCRdb stores in-frame clones only, minus some. The table has 35,000 or so clones, just over 75% seen once; the top ten hold roughly 3%. Germline CDR1 reads SEHNR; CDR2 reads FQNEAQ (reference sequence). The CDR3 length is 15 residues. The trim removed 5 bases at V and 7 bases at J, leaving 10 bases unmatched. The rearrangement uses TRBV7-9 and TRBJ2-1; 8 bases map to TRBD1. This clonotype was obtained from an adult with COVID-19. Sequencing was carried out using memory CD4+ T cells from PBMCs, cultured in vitro. This chain's CDR3 is CASSPKRRTGNEQFF. In DNA form, the CDR3 reads TGTGCCAGCAGCCCAAAGAGGCGGACAGGGAATGAGCAGTTCTTC. Full variable domain (missing parts from reference TRBV7-9 and TRBJ2-1): DTGVSQNPRHKITKRGQNVTFRCDPISEHNRLYWYRQTLGQGPEFLTYFQNEAQLEKSRLLSDRFSAERPKGSFSTLEIQRTEQGDSAMYLCASSPKRRTGNEQFFGPGTRLTVL.